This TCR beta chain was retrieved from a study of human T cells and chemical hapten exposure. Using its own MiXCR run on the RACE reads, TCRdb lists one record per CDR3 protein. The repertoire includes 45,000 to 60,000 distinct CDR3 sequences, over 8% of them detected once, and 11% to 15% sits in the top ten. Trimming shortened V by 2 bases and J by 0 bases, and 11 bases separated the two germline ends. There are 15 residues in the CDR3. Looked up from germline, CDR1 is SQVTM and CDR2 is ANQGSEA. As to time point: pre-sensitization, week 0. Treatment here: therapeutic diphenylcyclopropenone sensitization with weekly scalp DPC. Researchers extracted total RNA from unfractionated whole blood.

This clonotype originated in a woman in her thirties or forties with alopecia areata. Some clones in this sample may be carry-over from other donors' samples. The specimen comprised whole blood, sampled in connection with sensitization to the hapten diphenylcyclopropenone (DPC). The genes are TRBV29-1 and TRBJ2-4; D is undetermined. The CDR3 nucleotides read TGCAGCGTTGAACTCATTCCGGGAGCCAAAAACATTCAGTACTTC. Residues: CSVELIPGAKNIQYF.